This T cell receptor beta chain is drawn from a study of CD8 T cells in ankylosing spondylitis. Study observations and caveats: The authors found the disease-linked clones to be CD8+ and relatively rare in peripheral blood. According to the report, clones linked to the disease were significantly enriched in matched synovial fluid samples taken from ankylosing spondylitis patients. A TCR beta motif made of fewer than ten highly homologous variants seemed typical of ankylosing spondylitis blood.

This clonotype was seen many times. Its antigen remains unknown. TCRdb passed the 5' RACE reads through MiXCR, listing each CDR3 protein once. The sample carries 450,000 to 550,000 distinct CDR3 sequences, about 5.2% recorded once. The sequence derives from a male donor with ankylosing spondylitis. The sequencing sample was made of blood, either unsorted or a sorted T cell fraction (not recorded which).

CDR3 nucleotides: TGCGCCAGCAGCCAATCAACCGAAGGCAGAACTGAGTTTTTCGCGAACACCGGGGAGCTGTTTTTT. Translation gives CASSQSTEGRTEFFANTGELFF. This chain uses TRBV4-3 with TRBJ2-2; D unclear. The CDR3 loop spans 22 amino acids. Per germline, CDR1 LGHNA and CDR2 YSLEER. Trimming cost V 2 bases and J 0 bases, with 28 bases left between them.